One and the same sample provided the 14 T cell receptor beta chains below, sequenced in a study of blood T cell repertoires in COVID-19. Sequenced by immunoSEQ multiplex PCR; TCRdb stores in-frame clones only, minus some. This table holds 60,000 to 90,000 clones, around 67% found once. Sequenced sample: peripheral blood. These receptors were obtained from a human donor with acute or convalescent COVID-19. The donor label of this sample is uncertain.

The chain couples TRBV7-6 to TRBJ1-4, with a weak D call TRBD1 (5 bases). Between the trimmed V and J ends, which lost 5 bases and 3 bases, there was a span of 13 bases. The CDR3 sequence is 15 residues long. Per the germline V gene, CDR1 is SGHVS and CDR2 is FNYEAQ. CDR3 in amino acids: CASSPTDSPNEKLFF. CDR3 in DNA: TGTGCCAGCAGCCCTACAGACAGCCCTAATGAAAAACTGTTTTTT.

The V and J genes are TRBV7-2 and TRBJ2-5; 7 bases are a match to TRBD1. V gave up 2 bases and J gave up 7 bases; unmatched junction bases: 7. The CDR3 is 14 residues long. CDR1 is SGHTA, CDR2 FQGNSA, per germline. CDR3 protein: CASSLKRQGATQYF. The CDR3, as DNA: TGTGCCAGCAGCTTAAAGCGACAGGGTGCGACCCAGTACTTC.

The chain combines TRBV6-2 or TRBV6-3 with TRBJ1-5, with D uncertain. The CDR3 is made up of 13 amino acids. Germline CDR1 and CDR2: MNHEY and SVGEGT. V lost 2 bases, J lost 9 bases, and 11 bases lay in between. The CDR3 loop is CASSYENRVPQHF. DNA for the CDR3: TGTGCCAGCAGTTACGAGAACCGGGTGCCCCAGCATTTT.

This chain joins TRBV28 and TRBJ1-4; possible D gene TRBD1, 6 bases. There are 16 residues in the CDR3. The germline V gene has CDR1 MDHEN and CDR2 SYDVKM. Trimming cost V 2 bases and J 3 bases, with 13 bases left between them. This chain's CDR3 is CASSLAGAGSNEKLFF. CDR3 nucleotides: TGTGCCAGCAGTTTAGCGGGGGCGGGTTCTAATGAAAAACTGTTTTTT.

The chain couples TRBV27 to TRBJ1-2; D gene unclear. With 6 bases removed from V and 6 bases from J, the gap between germline ends came to 14 bases. Per the germline V gene, CDR1 is MNHEY and CDR2 is SMNVEV (reference sequence). CDR3 size: 13 residues. In DNA form, the CDR3 reads TGTGCCAGCAGCACCGGGAGGGCCAATGGCTACACCTTC. This codes for CASSTGRANGYTF.

This clone was seen just once. The CDR3 bases are TGTGCCAGCAGCGACCCCCGCTTAGGCGGCAATGAGCAGTTCTTC. Translation gives CASSDPRLGGNEQFF. This chain connects TRBV28 to TRBJ2-1; D ambiguous. Trimming pared 6 bases from V and 6 bases from J, leaving 18 bases between. The CDR3 extends over 15 amino acids. From germline, CDR1 is MDHEN and CDR2 SYDVKM. Complete variable domain (other parts from reference TRBV28 and TRBJ2-1): DVKVTQSSRYLVKRTGEKVFLECVQDMDHENMFWYRQDPGLGLRLIYFSYDVKMKEKGDIPEGYSVSREKKERFSLILESASTNQTSMYLCASSDPRLGGNEQFFGPGTRLTVL.

The rearrangement joins TRBV18 to TRBJ1-1; perhaps TRBD1 as D (5 bases). Germline V gene sequence: CDR1 KGHSH, CDR2 LQKENI. V gave up 0 bases and J gave up 0 bases, with 8 bases separating them. The CDR3 is made up of 15 amino acids. CDR3 coding DNA: TGTGCCAGCTCACCACCGGGGCAGATGAACACTGAAGCTTTCTTT. Its translation: CASSPPGQMNTEAFF.

The chain joins TRBV10-3 to TRBJ1-1; D gene uncertain. CDR3 length equals 12 residues. V shed 3 bases and J shed 1 base, with 3 bases lying between them. CDR1 and CDR2 from the germline V gene are ENHRY and SYGVKD. Here the CDR3 DNA reads TGTGCCATCAGTGATCAGAACACTGAAGCTTTCTTT. Translation gives CAISDQNTEAFF.

The table lists this clone with a few counts. The chain carries TRBV7-9 and TRBJ2-3; D is uncertain. Trimming took 0 bases from V and 14 from J, leaving 18 bases between them. Germline loops: CDR1 SEHNR, CDR2 FQNEAQ (reference sequence). This CDR3 comprises 14 residues. Here the CDR3 reads CASSLASVRLLRYF. The DNA for the CDR3 is TGTGCCAGCAGCTTAGCAAGTGTGAGACTTCTGCGGTATTTT.

This chain joins TRBV28 and TRBJ2-1, with D maybe TRBD2 (6 bases). The germline CDR1 and CDR2 sequences are MDHEN and SYDVKM. The ends were cut back, 10 bases at V and 8 bases at J, with 27 bases in the middle. The CDR3 has 16 amino acids. CDR3 sequence (DNA): TGTGCCATCCCTCCCCGGGTAGCTCCGGAGGGCGATGAGCAGTTCTTC. Translation: CAIPPRVAPEGDEQFF.

This chain uses TRBV7-3 with TRBJ1-4, with TRBD1 matching 7 bases. Unmatched junction bases numbered 5, after V lost 5 bases and J lost 5 bases. Germline V CDR1 and CDR2: SGHTA, FQGTGA. The CDR3 is 14 amino acids. CDR3: CASSPSGQNEKLFF. CDR3 DNA sequence: TGTGCCAGCAGCCCCTCGGGACAGAATGAAAAACTGTTTTTT.

The chain recombines TRBV20-1 with TRBJ2-3; D not resolved. The CDR3 runs to 11 residues. Trimming removed 1 base from V and 5 bases from J, with 4 bases in between. Germline-derived CDR1 and CDR2 are DFQATT and SNEGSKA (reference sequence). The CDR3 region is CSARALDTQYF. The CDR3 DNA sequence: TGCAGTGCTAGAGCCTTAGATACGCAGTATTTT.

In DNA form, the CDR3 reads TGTGCCAGCAGCTCGGGACTTACCACCGGGGAGCTGTTTTTT. It yields the protein CASSSGLTTGELFF. The chain joins TRBV5-4 to TRBJ2-2, with D maybe TRBD2 (6 bases). Trimming removed 3 bases at V and 4 bases at J, with 10 bases between. The germline gives CDR1 SGHNT, CDR2 YYREEE (reference sequence). This CDR3 comprises 14 residues.

This sequence joins TRBV5-6 and TRBJ2-7; TRBD2 might be the D (5 bases). The CDR3 spans 11 residues. Germline V gene lookup returns CDR1 SGHDT and CDR2 YYEEEE. V shed 4 bases and J shed 11 bases, with 13 bases lying between them. The CDR3 here is CASSTGGVEYF. The CDR3 DNA reads TGTGCCAGCAGCACCGGAGGAGTTGAGTACTTC.